Presented here are 31 T cell receptor beta chains from one specimen sequenced in a study of blood T cell repertoires in COVID-19. This table comes from immunoSEQ multiplex PCR, and its TCRdb copy is limited to in-frame clones, with some not included. The sample has hundreds of thousands of clones, roughly 84% seen once; the top ten hold approximately 1.5%. The sample taken for sequencing was PBMCs or T cells enriched from blood (not recorded which). These TCRs come from a woman between 18 and 29 years old who had been exposed to COVID-19.

The chain uses TRBV28 and TRBJ1-6, with TRBD1 matching over 8 bases. V lost 5 bases, J lost 9 bases, and 12 bases stayed unmatched. This CDR3 comprises 16 residues. The germline V gene has CDR1 MDHEN and CDR2 SYDVKM. Here the CDR3 reads CASSNPLTGVGSPLHF. The CDR3 bases are TGTGCCAGCAGTAACCCCCTGACAGGGGTCGGTTCACCCCTCCACTTT.

CDR3 DNA: TGTGCCAGCAGCTTACCAGGGATGAACACTGAAGCTTTCTTT. This sequence encodes CASSLPGMNTEAFF. The chain has TRBV11-1 and TRBJ1-1; a weak D match, TRBD1 (5 bases). V was trimmed by 2 bases and J by 0 bases, leaving 7 bases between them. The CDR3 spans 14 residues. The V gene's germline CDR1 is SGHAT and CDR2 FQDESV (reference sequence).

The V gene is TRBV19, the J gene TRBJ2-7; 9 bases are a match to TRBD2. The J segment lost 6 bases and the V segment lost 5 bases, leaving 11 bases of the junction unmatched. The CDR3 is 15 residues long. Germline V lookup: CDR1 LNHDA, CDR2 SQIVND (reference sequence). The CDR3: CASSLVAGDGTEQYF. DNA of the CDR3: TGTGCCAGTAGTTTAGTAGCGGGAGACGGTACCGAGCAGTACTTC.

With regard to this clone: One end of the junction fails to match germline, which may point to a read error. This rearrangement joins TRBV29-1 to TRBJ2-1; TRBD1 matches at 9 bases. This CDR3 is built from 11 residues. Germline loops: CDR1 SQVTM, CDR2 ANQGSEA. The CDR3 nucleotides read TGCAGCGTCGAAGGTAACAGGGGGCTTGTCTTC. Protein product: CSVEGNRGLVF.

The gene calls are TRBV3-1 (or the pseudogene TRBV3-2) and TRBJ1-4, with D perhaps matching TRBD1 (6 bases). CDR1 is LGHDT and CDR2 is YNNKEL in the germline V gene (reference sequence). The CDR3 is 18 residues long. V lost 5 bases, J lost 7 bases, and 26 bases lay in between. This CDR3 reads CASSSPAGAPVVGEKLFF. The CDR3 DNA follows: TGTGCCAGCAGCTCACCCGCGGGGGCCCCCGTCGTCGGTGAAAAACTGTTTTTT.

This sequence joins TRBV18 and TRBJ2-2; tentative D call: TRBD2 (6 bases). The CDR3 has 17 residues. Germline CDR1 reads KGHSH; CDR2 reads LQKENI. V shed 0 bases and J shed 6 bases, with 17 bases lying between them. CDR3 bases: TGTGCCAGCTCACCACCCTCCTCGGCAGGGAGGTCCGGGGAGCTGTTTTTT. As protein: CASSPPSSAGRSGELFF.

The chain joins TRBV18 to TRBJ2-1; 13 nucleotides align to TRBD2. Germline V lookup: CDR1 KGHSH, CDR2 LQKENI. This CDR3 has 15 amino acids. V lost 8 bases to trimming and J lost 10 bases; unmatched junction nucleotides: 11. This CDR3 is CASSPGLAGMGEQFF. CDR3 DNA: TGTGCCAGCAGTCCGGGACTAGCGGGAATGGGGGAGCAGTTCTTC.

This clone has only one observation. The chain combines TRBV21-1 with TRBJ2-1; the table's D call, TRBD2, was not checked against the DNA. TRBV21-1 is a pseudogene segment. The CDR3 has 17 amino acids. This CDR3 is CASSKSLTSGTYNEQFF. In nucleotides, the CDR3 is TGTGCCAGCAGCAAATCTCTCACTAGCGGGACTTACAATGAGCAGTTCTTC.

The rearrangement joins TRBV14 to TRBJ1-2; TRBD1 agrees at 9 bases. The germline V gene encodes CDR1 SGHDN and CDR2 FVKESK. Unmatched junction bases numbered 3, after V lost 1 base and J lost 6 bases. The CDR3 length is 14 residues. The CDR3 DNA follows: TGTGCCAGCAGCCAAGCAAACAGGGGGCATGGCTACACCTTC. Its protein product is CASSQANRGHGYTF.

This clone came up a few times. The rearrangement uses TRBV5-1 and TRBJ1-3; D uncertain. V was pared by 9 bases and J by 1 base, with 11 bases between. From germline, CDR1 is SGHRS and CDR2 YFSETQ. The CDR3 consists of 13 residues. For the CDR3, the DNA is TGCGCCACCTCCACGGGGTCTGGAAACACCATATATTTT. This sequence encodes CATSTGSGNTIYF.

The rearrangement joins TRBV6-5 to TRBJ2-1; 8 bases are shared with TRBD2. V shed 4 bases and J 6 bases; nucleotides not matched to a gene: 8. Germline-derived CDR1 and CDR2 are MNHEY and SVGAGI. This CDR3 is 15 amino acids long. The CDR3 spells CASSSQSGTSNEQFF. The CDR3 coding sequence is TGTGCCAGCAGTTCCCAGTCGGGGACTAGCAATGAGCAGTTCTTC.

The chain uses TRBV6-5 and TRBJ2-7; 8 nucleotides align to TRBD2. Trimming cost V 8 bases and J 2 bases; bases outside gene matches: 8. Germline V gene sequence: CDR1 MNHEY, CDR2 SVGAGI. CDR3 length: 14 amino acids. The CDR3 loop is CASQELAVPYEQYF. As DNA, the CDR3 is TGTGCCAGCCAAGAACTAGCGGTACCCTACGAGCAGTACTTC.

This chain connects TRBV28 to TRBJ1-2; possible D gene TRBD1, 6 bases. Trimming pared 3 bases from V and 7 bases from J, leaving 12 bases between. This CDR3 has 13 residues. Germline CDR1 MDHEN, CDR2 SYDVKM. CDR3 sequence (DNA): TGTGCCAGCAGTTTCCAGGGGCGAGGTGGCTACACCTTC. It translates to CASSFQGRGGYTF.

The J gene is TRBJ1-4, the V gene TRBV11-2; a possible D gene is TRBD1 (5 bases). Germline CDR1 is SGHAT and CDR2 is FQNNGV. The CDR3 spans 15 residues. Trimming cost V 5 bases and J 4 bases, with 14 bases left between them. CDR3 region: CASSRKRDFNEKLFF. In DNA, the CDR3 is TGTGCCAGCAGCCGTAAAAGGGACTTTAATGAAAAACTGTTTTTT.

The chain combines TRBV25-1 with TRBJ1-1; the D gene is possibly TRBD1 (6 bases). CDR3 length equals 15 residues. Germline V gene data show CDR1 as MGHDK and CDR2 as SYGVNS. The V end lost 6 bases, the J end lost 1 base, and 15 bases lay between the germline ends. CDR3 sequence (DNA): TGTGCCAGCAGACCCTCACAAGGGGGGAACACTGAAGCTTTCTTT. Residues: CASRPSQGGNTEAFF.

The chain combines TRBV5-6 with TRBJ2-1; 7 positions agree with TRBD2. Germline trimming cut 4 bases from V and 9 bases from J; bases unmatched to any gene: 13. This CDR3 has 15 residues. The germline CDR1 and CDR2 sequences are SGHDT and YYEEEE. CDR3 DNA sequence: TGTGCCAGCAGCACGGAAGTGGGAGGGCCCGGTGAGCAGTTCTTC. It specifies CASSTEVGGPGEQFF.

The rearrangement joins TRBV3-1 (or the pseudogene TRBV3-2) to TRBJ2-3; 9 bases fit TRBD2. V dropped 5 bases and J dropped 5; count of bases not matched to a gene: 11. In germline, CDR1 is LGHDT, CDR2 YNNKEL (reference sequence). The CDR3 is 16 residues long. CDR3 nucleotide sequence: TGTGCCAGCAGCGGCGGGGGGGCTTCAGGTAGAGATACGCAGTATTTT. It translates to CASSGGGASGRDTQYF.

As to this clone: Germline is not matched at one junction end, which may reflect a read error. The J gene is TRBJ1-4, the V gene TRBV7-7, with D hard to call. CDR3 length: 15 amino acids. The germline CDR1 and CDR2 sequences are SSHAT and FNYEAQ (reference sequence). The CDR3 DNA sequence: TGTGCTAGCAGCTTAGAGGCGGGCGCGACCGGAAAACTGTTTTTT. It yields the protein CASSLEAGATGKLFF.

On this clone: This CDR3 is also generated by other DNA sequences in the sample. The rearrangement joins TRBV28 to TRBJ1-2, with 9 bases fitting TRBD1. This CDR3 region has 13 residues. The germline gives CDR1 MDHEN, CDR2 SYDVKM. V dropped 5 bases and J dropped 7; count of bases not matched to a gene: 5. CDR3 nucleotides: TGTGCCAGCAGTCTACAGGGGGCGGGTGGCTACACCTTC. Protein sequence: CASSLQGAGGYTF.

The gene calls are TRBV7-2 and TRBJ2-7; tentatively, D is TRBD2 (6 bases). This CDR3 is 15 amino acids long. Germline assignment: CDR1 SGHTA and CDR2 FQGNSA. Trimming left V 1 base short and J 1 base short, with 11 bases between. CDR3 sequence: CASSLGGVGSYEQYF. Here the CDR3 DNA reads TGTGCCAGCAGCTTAGGGGGGGTAGGATCCTACGAGCAGTACTTC.

J is TRBJ2-1 and V is TRBV27; the match to TRBD2 covers 8 bases. Per germline, CDR1 MNHEY and CDR2 SMNVEV (reference sequence). Trimming removed 6 bases from V and 2 bases from J; junction bases left unmatched: 9. This CDR3 is built from 16 residues. The CDR3 reads CASSSPSSGTYNEQFF. As DNA, the CDR3 is TGTGCCAGCAGCTCCCCGAGTAGCGGGACCTACAATGAGCAGTTCTTC.

The chain's CDR3 is CASSGFLGDEQYF. CDR3 coding DNA: TGTGCCAGCAGTGGGTTCCTAGGGGACGAGCAGTACTTC. The rearrangement joins TRBV7-8 to TRBJ2-7, with D possibly being TRBD1 (5 bases). The CDR3 runs to 13 residues. Germline V gives CDR1 SGHVS, CDR2 FQNEAQ. V shed 6 bases and J shed 5 bases, with 14 bases lying between them.

DNA of the CDR3: TGTGCCAGCAGTTTGCCCCCCGGCAGGGGGGCTGGCTACACCTTC. Protein product: CASSLPPGRGAGYTF. The V call is TRBV28, the J call TRBJ1-2; TRBD1 matches at 7 bases. The V and J ends lost 3 bases and 7 bases, in that order; junction bases with no gene match: 11. Germline values: CDR1 MDHEN, CDR2 SYDVKM. This CDR3 has 15 residues.

V is TRBV3-1 (or the pseudogene TRBV3-2) and J is TRBJ1-6; 8 bases line up with TRBD1. Germline values: CDR1 LGHDT, CDR2 YNNKEL (reference sequence). The CDR3 runs 14 residues. J lost 11 bases, V lost 4 bases, and 7 bases had no gene match. The CDR3 coding sequence is TGTGCCAGCAGCCCCGGACAGGGTGACACACCCCTCCACTTT. Amino acid sequence: CASSPGQGDTPLHF.

The chain combines TRBV19 with TRBJ2-7; TRBD1 agrees at 7 bases. The trim removed 7 bases at V and 0 bases at J, leaving 6 bases unmatched. Germline assignment: CDR1 LNHDA and CDR2 SQIVND (reference sequence). The CDR3 extends over 14 amino acids. CDR3 sequence reads: CASTPQGNSYEQYF. The CDR3 DNA sequence: TGTGCCAGTACCCCACAGGGGAACTCCTACGAGCAGTACTTC.

A single count supports this clone. The chain links TRBV29-1 to TRBJ1-2, with 10 nucleotides matching TRBD1. This CDR3 region has 14 residues. From germline, CDR1 is SQVTM and CDR2 ANQGSEA. The V segment lost 4 bases and the J segment 4 bases; nucleotides outside the gene matches: 6. The CDR3 protein is CSVGGTGESYGYTF. CDR3 DNA: TGCAGCGTTGGTGGGACAGGGGAGAGCTATGGCTACACCTTC.

This chain joins TRBV18 and TRBJ1-1; 8 bases are a match to TRBD1. V lost 0 bases and J lost 10; bases outside the gene matches: 1. The germline gives CDR1 KGHSH, CDR2 LQKENI. The CDR3 length is 12 residues. The CDR3 is CASSPPQGAAFF. Written as DNA, the CDR3 is TGTGCCAGCTCACCACCGCAGGGGGCAGCTTTCTTT.

The chain carries TRBV7-8 and TRBJ1-1; 9 bases are shared with TRBD1. V was pared by 0 bases and J by 6 bases, with 11 bases of the junction left unmatched. Germline CDR1 is SGHVS and CDR2 is FQNEAQ. CDR3 length: 17 residues. The CDR3, as DNA: TGTGCCAGCAGCTTAGCTCGAGTAGGGACAGGGTTAGCTGAAGCTTTCTTT. It specifies CASSLARVGTGLAEAFF.

In DNA, the CDR3 is TGTGCTAGTGGCTCCACCCCGGGGGGACTAGCCGGGGCCCCTAATTACAATGAGCAGTTCTTC. Protein product: CASGSTPGGLAGAPNYNEQFF. V usage is TRBV12-5 and J usage is TRBJ2-1, with 9 bases aligning to TRBD2. The V and J ends lost 6 bases and 4 bases, in that order; junction bases with no gene match: 25. The germline V gene encodes CDR1 LGHNT and CDR2 FRNRAP. The CDR3 consists of 21 residues.

This chain joins TRBV18 and TRBJ1-5, with a possible D match to TRBD1 (6 bases). V was shortened by 5 bases and J by 5 bases, with 16 bases between the two germline ends. CDR1 and CDR2 from the germline V gene are KGHSH and LQKENI. The CDR3 spans 15 residues. The CDR3 nucleotides read TGTGCCAGCTCATCTCTACAGGGATCCCATCAGCCCCAGCATTTT. Translated, it gives CASSSLQGSHQPQHF.

The V and J genes are TRBV18 and TRBJ1-1; D may be TRBD1 (5 bases). The CDR3 totals 16 residues. The V gene lost 0 bases and the J gene lost 1 base, with 12 bases spanning the gap. CDR1 is KGHSH and CDR2 is LQKENI in the germline V gene. CDR3 amino acids: CASSPPQGKKNTEAFF. The DNA for the CDR3 is TGTGCCAGCTCACCACCGCAGGGTAAGAAGAACACTGAAGCTTTCTTT.